This entry is about one TCR beta chain. The antigen remains undetermined. These data come from a study of CD8+CD57+ T cells in acquired aplastic anemia. Background on the study: The DNA of sorted CD4+ and CD8+ cells averaged roughly 3.2 ug. Healthy donor CD4+ samples were sequenced to a depth that averaged about 10.8 million reads. Overall study results and limits: Shared by patients and controls, 25 to 30 CD8+ CDR3s were abundant in patients. With respect to CD8+ Simpson's diversity, patients and controls did not differ significantly.

The TCR beta profiling, which covered VDJ combination and CDR3 sequence, was carried out using genomic DNA as the template. Via MiXCR, TCRdb re-called the reads, giving one row per CDR3 protein. Of 100,000 to 150,000 distinct CDR3 sequences in the sample, 41% were seen once. This TCR was sampled from a human donor in good health, serving as a control. The sequenced sample was sorted CD4+, CD8+, or CD8+CD57+ T cells (not recorded which) from PBMCs.

CDR3 DNA: TGCAGCGGGGGGACGGCCTACAATGAGCAGTTCTTC. This encodes CSGGTAYNEQFF. The J gene is TRBJ2-1, the V gene TRBV29-1, with D perhaps TRBD1 or TRBD2 (5 bases each). This CDR3 is 12 amino acids long. Between the trimmed V and J ends, which lost 7 bases and 2 bases, there was a span of 9 bases. Germline values: CDR1 SQVTM, CDR2 ANQGSEA.